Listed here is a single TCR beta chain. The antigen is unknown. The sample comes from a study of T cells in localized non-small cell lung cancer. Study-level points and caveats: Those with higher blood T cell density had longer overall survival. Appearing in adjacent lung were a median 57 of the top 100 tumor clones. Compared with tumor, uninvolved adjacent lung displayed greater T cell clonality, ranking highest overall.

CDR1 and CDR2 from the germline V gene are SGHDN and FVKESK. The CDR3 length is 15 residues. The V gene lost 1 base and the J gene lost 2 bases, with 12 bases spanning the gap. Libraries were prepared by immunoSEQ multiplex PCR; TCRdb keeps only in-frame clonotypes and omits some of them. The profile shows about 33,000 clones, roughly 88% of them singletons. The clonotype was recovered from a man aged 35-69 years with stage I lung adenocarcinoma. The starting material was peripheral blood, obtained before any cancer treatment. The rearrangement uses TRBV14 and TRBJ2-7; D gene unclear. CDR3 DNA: TGTGCCAGCAGCCAAGTTGTCTCTGGCGCCTACGAGCAGTACTTC. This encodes CASSQVVSGAYEQYF.